These 14 T cell receptor beta chains share one sample of origin, sequenced in a study of breast tumors, draining lymph nodes, adjacent tissues. Breast cancer patients provided tissue from their axillary draining lymph nodes. MiXCR was run by TCRdb on the multiplex PCR reads, yielding one entry per CDR3 protein. The sample has around 300,000 distinct CDR3 sequences, roughly 31% seen once. The sequenced sample was axillary lymph node tissue. The receptors derive from a female donor with breast cancer. Some clones in this sample may be carry-over from other donors' samples.

There are many counts of this clonotype. The chain couples TRBV5-8 to TRBJ2-7; possible D gene TRBD1, 6 bases. CDR3 length equals 13 residues. Germline CDR1 and CDR2: SGHTS and YDEGEE. Trimming removed 4 bases at V and 4 bases at J, with 12 bases between. As DNA, the CDR3 is TGTGCCAGCAGCCCCTCCAGGGGTTACGAGCAGTACTTC. Encoded protein: CASSPSRGYEQYF.

This clonotype has more than one count but fewer than ten. This sequence may be a read error, since a much larger clone differs from it by one base. The rearrangement uses TRBV11-2 and TRBJ1-5; TRBD1 is a possible D gene (5 bases). The CDR3 has 15 residues. Trimming pared 5 bases from V and 4 bases from J, leaving 15 bases between. Per germline, CDR1 SGHAT and CDR2 FQNNGV. The CDR3 spells CASSTQAGANQPQHF. The CDR3 DNA reads TGTGCCAGCAGCACACAGGCTGGAGCAAATCAGCCCCAGCATTTT.

This clonotype was recorded at least ten times. The V call is TRBV5-1, the J call TRBJ2-7, with D unresolved. The CDR3 is 15 residues long. The germline gives CDR1 SGHRS, CDR2 YFSETQ. V lost 5 bases to trimming and J lost 3 bases, with 18 bases between them. The CDR3 sequence is CASSVDLAEDYEQYF. The CDR3 DNA reads as TGCGCCAGCAGTGTCGACCTGGCGGAAGACTACGAGCAGTACTTC.

For this clonotype: The junction departs from the called germline gene at one end, perhaps through a read error. This chain's CDR3 is CATSDGQLSYTF. As DNA, the CDR3 is TGCGCCACCAGTGATGGTCAGTTAAGCTACACCTTC. The J gene is TRBJ1-2, the V gene TRBV24-1, with D hard to call. The germline gives CDR1 KGHDR, CDR2 SFDVKD. The CDR3 loop spans 12 amino acids.

The genes are TRBV4-1 and TRBJ1-2; D is unresolved. Trimming cost V 3 bases and J 3 bases, with 14 bases left between them. This CDR3 comprises 15 residues. The V gene's germline CDR1 is MGHRA and CDR2 YSYEKL. CDR3 nucleotide sequence: TGCGCCAGCAGCCACCGAACGCGGGCTGACTATGGCTACACCTTC. Translated: CASSHRTRADYGYTF.

This clonotype was picked up many times. This chain joins TRBV20-1 and TRBJ2-1, with 8 bases lining up with TRBD1. Germline values: CDR1 DFQATT, CDR2 SNEGSKA (reference sequence). The CDR3 sequence is 13 residues long. V trimming: 7 bases; J trimming: 6 bases; junction bases outside the gene matches: 8. The CDR3 protein is CSGPDRASNEQFF. CDR3 DNA sequence: TGCAGTGGCCCGGACAGGGCAAGCAATGAGCAGTTCTTC.

About this clonotype itself: A much larger clone differs by one base, so this may be a read error. The rearrangement links TRBV12-5 to TRBJ1-5; D unclear. Germline V gene lookup returns CDR1 LGHNT and CDR2 FRNRAP. CDR3 length: 12 amino acids. CDR3 loop: CASSLTVEAQHF. The CDR3 region has the DNA TGTGCCAGCAGTTTAACAGTCGAGGCCCAGCATTTT. Looking up the rest from reference TRBV12-5 and TRBJ1-5 gives the full variable domain: DARVTQTPRHKVTEMGQEVTMRCQPILGHNTVFWYRQTMMQGLELLAYFRNRAPLDDSGMPKDRFSAEMPDATLATLKIQPSEPRDSAVYFCASSLTVEAQHFGDGTRLSIL.

This clonotype was counted ten times or more. J is TRBJ1-2 and V is TRBV6-1, with 8 bases that match TRBD1. Trimming removed 2 bases from V and 7 bases from J; junction bases left unmatched: 6. Germline CDR1 reads MNHNS; CDR2 reads SASEGT. CDR3 length: 14 residues. The CDR3 loop reads CASSEQGAEGGYTF. The CDR3 DNA reads as TGTGCCAGCAGTGAACAGGGGGCCGAGGGTGGCTACACCTTC.

The sample holds many counts of this clonotype. This chain links TRBV19 with TRBJ2-1; a possible D gene is TRBD1 (6 bases). CDR3 length equals 13 residues. Per the germline V gene, CDR1 is LNHDA and CDR2 is SQIVND (reference sequence). V gave up 5 bases and J gave up 5 bases, with 10 bases separating them. CDR3 coding DNA: TGTGCCAGTAGTGCCGGGACAAACAATGAGCAGTTCTTC. This sequence encodes CASSAGTNNEQFF.

This clonotype is a singleton in its sample. The genes are TRBV6-5 and TRBJ1-1; D call uncertain. The CDR3 is 15 residues long. V was cut by 0 bases and J by 0 bases, with 8 bases left in between. Per the germline V gene, CDR1 is MNHEY and CDR2 is SVGAGI. The CDR3 spells CASSYSARLNTEAFF. The DNA of the CDR3 is TGTGCCAGCAGTTACTCGGCCCGGCTGAACACTGAAGCTTTCTTT.

There are many counts of this clonotype. The V gene is TRBV6-5, the J gene TRBJ2-1; 9 bases fit TRBD1. In germline, CDR1 is MNHEY, CDR2 SVGAGI. J gave up 7 bases and V 0 bases, and 7 bases lay outside the gene matches. CDR3 length equals 16 residues. The CDR3, as DNA: TGTGCCAGCAGTTACTCGGGACAGGGTGGGTGGAATGAGCAGTTCTTC. Protein: CASSYSGQGGWNEQFF.

This clonotype was picked up many times. The rearrangement joins TRBV20-1 to TRBJ2-2, with 8 bases that match TRBD1. Germline-derived CDR1 and CDR2 are DFQATT and SNEGSKA (reference sequence). This CDR3 is built from 12 residues. The junction had 3 bases not matched to a gene; V was cut back by 8 bases and J by 4 bases. CDR3 DNA sequence: TGCAGTACGGGGACAGGCACCGGGGAGCTGTTTTTT. Amino acids: CSTGTGTGELFF.

This clonotype has a count of ten or more. The chain links TRBV5-1 to TRBJ2-3, with 15 nucleotides matching TRBD2. Germline CDR1 is SGHRS and CDR2 is YFSETQ. The V segment lost 0 bases and the J segment 4 bases; nucleotides outside the gene matches: 6. The CDR3 has 18 residues. The CDR3 nucleotides are TGCGCCAGCAGCTTGGCCCGGACTAGCGGGAGGGGCCCAGATACGCAGTATTTT. Its translation is CASSLARTSGRGPDTQYF.

This clonotype was found many times. This chain joins TRBV12-3 or TRBV12-4 and TRBJ2-3; 12 bases fit TRBD2. J was trimmed by 3 bases and V by 5 bases; bases with no gene match: 12. This CDR3 is 18 amino acids long. Written as DNA, the CDR3 is TGTGCCAGCAGTCCCGTCCGACTAGCGGGAGAAGAAACAGATACGCAGTATTTT. This translates into CASSPVRLAGEETDTQYF.